The TCR beta chain under discussion was sequenced for a study of vaccination and CD4 T cells after COVID-19 (dated by TCRdb to 2022 to 2024). Study-wide context: SARS-CoV-2 positivity had been established in the convalescent patients by nasal swab PCR, and mild disease was recorded in several of these patients and severe disease in one. Post-COVID blood samples were collected from convalescent patients a median of roughly 100 days after diagnosis, with a range of about 30 to 161 days. Post-vaccine blood samples were obtained a median of about 77 days after the second vaccine dose, with a range of about 14 to 241 days. In more than eight COVID-19 convalescent patients and a handful of infection-naive healthy vaccine recipients, researchers compared the spike-specific CD4+ TCR repertoire from before mRNA vaccination with the repertoire from after. Two doses of either the Pfizer-BioNTech BNT162b2 vaccine (n=8) or the Moderna mRNA-1273 vaccine (n=2) were administered to participants. In the convalescent cohort there were six males and four females, among whom were two Hispanic individuals, seven Caucasians, two Asians and one multiracial person. Study-wide conclusions, independent of this receptor: Nearly all vaccine-specific clones in convalescent patients (304 of 307) were mono-reactive for SARS-CoV-2 spike rather than cross-reactive with common cold coronaviruses. The median count of SARS-CoV-2-reactive clonotypes went up from around 23 after infection to 35 to 40 after vaccination, although the change was not significant. The study included relatively few convalescent patients and did not analyze early timepoints after natural infection. In convalescent patients, a median 86.3% of post-vaccine SARS-CoV-2-reactive clones were detected only after vaccination, suggesting vaccine-specific priming.

V is reduced by 4 bases and J by 5 bases, leaving a spacing of 15 bases between them. From the cysteine through the phenylalanine, the CDR3 covers 14 amino acids. Only the CDR3 DNA stays, 42 bases, in frame from base 1. CDR1 and CDR2 were assigned from the germline V gene as LGHNA and YNFKEQ. Receptor amplification or capture employed PCR. Sequencer: Illumina iSeq 100. For the original study's pipeline: Non-productive sequences were removed, and CDR3s not starting with C, not ending with F or W, or shorter than 7 amino acids were discarded. Similarity between CDR3 sequences was evaluated in R version 3.6.1 using Levenshtein distances (stringdist) and unrooted phylogenetic trees (ape). The public reads were reprocessed in TCRdb via fastp at Q25 and MiXCR, keeping in-frame beta chains. Each entry merges the rows of one CDR3 protein and shows their most common DNA and genes. The V and J calls and clone size are TCRdb's, not the authors'. Here the sample has 15,000 to 20,000 distinct CDR3 sequences; around 62% occur a single time. Approximately 0.93% of the sample is held by the ten biggest clonotypes.

Positive SARS-CoV-2 PCR tests in the convalescent patients dated from March to December 2020, before Alpha, Beta and Delta variants emerged in the United States. Ficoll-Paque Plus gradient centrifugation was used to isolate PBMCs from whole blood, and the isolated PBMCs were then either used fresh or cryopreserved at -140C. Comment on this clonotype: What this receptor recognizes is not known. The record has no base qualities; no much larger clone is one base away.

The sequence links TRBV4-2 to TRBJ2-7; D gene: possibly TRBD1, on 6 matching bases. The material sequenced was CD4+ T cells from blood, taken before SARS-CoV-2 vaccination. The sequence was collected from a human donor who had recovered from COVID-19. The DNA sequence follows: TGTGCCAGCAGCCCAAACCGGGACACCCACGAGCAGTACTTC. This yields the protein CASSPNRDTHEQYF.